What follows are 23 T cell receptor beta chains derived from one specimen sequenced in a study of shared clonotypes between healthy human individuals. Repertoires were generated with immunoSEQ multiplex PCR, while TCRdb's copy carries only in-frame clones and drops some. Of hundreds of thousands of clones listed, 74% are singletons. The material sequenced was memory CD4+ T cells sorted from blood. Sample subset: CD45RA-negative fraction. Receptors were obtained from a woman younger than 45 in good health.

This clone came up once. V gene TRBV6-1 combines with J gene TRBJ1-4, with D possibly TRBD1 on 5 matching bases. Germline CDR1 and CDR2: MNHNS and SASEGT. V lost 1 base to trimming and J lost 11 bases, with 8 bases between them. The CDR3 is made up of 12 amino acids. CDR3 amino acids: CASSEVGGKLFF. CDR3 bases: TGTGCCAGCAGTGAAGTGGGGGGGAAACTGTTTTTT.

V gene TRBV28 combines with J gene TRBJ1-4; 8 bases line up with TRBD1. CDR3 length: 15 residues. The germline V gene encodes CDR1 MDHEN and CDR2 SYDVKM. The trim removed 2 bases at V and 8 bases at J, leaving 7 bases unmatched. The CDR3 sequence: CASSLEGQGGEKLFF. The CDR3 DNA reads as TGTGCCAGCAGTTTAGAAGGACAGGGCGGCGAAAAACTGTTTTTT.

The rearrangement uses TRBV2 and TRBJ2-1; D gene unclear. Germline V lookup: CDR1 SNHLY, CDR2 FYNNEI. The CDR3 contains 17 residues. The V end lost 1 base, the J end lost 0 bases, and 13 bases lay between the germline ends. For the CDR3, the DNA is TGTGCCAGCAGTGAAGGGGGATACCGCCCCTCCTACAATGAGCAGTTCTTC. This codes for CASSEGGYRPSYNEQFF.

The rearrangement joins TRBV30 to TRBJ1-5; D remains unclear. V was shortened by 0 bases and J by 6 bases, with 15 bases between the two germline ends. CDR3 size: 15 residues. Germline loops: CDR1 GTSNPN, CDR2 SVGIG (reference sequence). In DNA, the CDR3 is TGTGCCTGGAGTGTAGGTAGTTCTCGGGTTCAGCCCCAGCATTTT. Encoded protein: CAWSVGSSRVQPQHF.

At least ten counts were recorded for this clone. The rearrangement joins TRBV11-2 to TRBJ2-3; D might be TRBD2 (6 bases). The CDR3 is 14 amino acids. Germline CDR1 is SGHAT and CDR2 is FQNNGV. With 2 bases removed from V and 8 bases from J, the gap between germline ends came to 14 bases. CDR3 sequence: CASSLLRAGGTQYF. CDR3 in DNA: TGTGCCAGCAGCTTACTCAGGGCCGGGGGTACGCAGTATTTT.

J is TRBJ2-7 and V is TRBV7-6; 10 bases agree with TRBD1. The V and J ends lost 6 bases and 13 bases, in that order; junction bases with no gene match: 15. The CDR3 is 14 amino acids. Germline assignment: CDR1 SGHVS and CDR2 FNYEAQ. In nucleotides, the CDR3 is TGTGCCAGCAGTACCTCGAACGGACAGGGGGGATACTACTTC. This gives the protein CASSTSNGQGGYYF.

CDR3 DNA sequence: TGTGCCAGCAACGATGGGCTACTGATGGGCGGCTACACCTTC. Protein: CASNDGLLMGGYTF. This sequence joins TRBV4-2 and TRBJ1-2; no clear D. This CDR3 is built from 14 residues. Germline values: CDR1 LGHNA, CDR2 YNFKEQ. Trimming left V 7 bases short and J 8 bases short, with 20 bases between.

CDR3 sequence reads: CASSVEGGRHTQYF. In DNA form, the CDR3 reads TGTGCCAGCAGCGTAGAAGGGGGGAGGCATACGCAGTATTTT. The rearrangement uses TRBV9 and TRBJ2-3; perhaps D is TRBD1 or TRBD2 (6 bases each). V was shortened by 0 bases and J by 7 bases, with 12 bases between the two germline ends. This CDR3 is built from 14 residues. Germline-derived CDR1 and CDR2 are SGDLS and YYNGEE.

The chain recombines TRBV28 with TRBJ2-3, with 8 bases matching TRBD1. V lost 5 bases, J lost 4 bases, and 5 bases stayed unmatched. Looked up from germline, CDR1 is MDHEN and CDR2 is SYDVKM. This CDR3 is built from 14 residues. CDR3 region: CASSLRTGPDTQYF. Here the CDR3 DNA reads TGTGCCAGCAGTCTACGGACAGGGCCAGATACGCAGTATTTT. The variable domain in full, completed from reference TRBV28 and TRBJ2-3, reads DVKVTQSSRYLVKRTGEKVFLECVQDMDHENMFWYRQDPGLGLRLIYFSYDVKMKEKGDIPEGYSVSREKKERFSLILESASTNQTSMYLCASSLRTGPDTQYFGPGTRLTVL.

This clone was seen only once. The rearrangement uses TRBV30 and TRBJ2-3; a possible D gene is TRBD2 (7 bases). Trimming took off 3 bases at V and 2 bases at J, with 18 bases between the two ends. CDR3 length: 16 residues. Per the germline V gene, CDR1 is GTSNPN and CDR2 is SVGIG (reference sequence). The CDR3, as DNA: TGTGCCTGGAGCTTTGGGGGGGCCGCATCCACAGATACGCAGTATTTT. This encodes CAWSFGGAASTDTQYF.

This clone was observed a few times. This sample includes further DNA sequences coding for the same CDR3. The DNA for the CDR3 is TGTGCCAGCAGCTCCCAGGGGAACACTGAAGCTTTCTTT. It is translated as CASSSQGNTEAFF. The chain combines TRBV7-2 with TRBJ1-1; D perhaps matches TRBD1 (5 bases). The germline V gene has CDR1 SGHTA and CDR2 FQGNSA. The CDR3 sequence is 13 residues long. The V and J ends lost 4 bases and 1 base respectively, with 7 bases between them.

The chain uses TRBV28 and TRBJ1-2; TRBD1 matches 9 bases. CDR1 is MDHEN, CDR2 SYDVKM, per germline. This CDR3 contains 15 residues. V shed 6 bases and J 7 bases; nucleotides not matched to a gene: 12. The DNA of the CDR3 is TGTGCCAGCAGACACCCCGGGACAGGGCCGATTGGCTACACCTTC. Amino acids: CASRHPGTGPIGYTF.

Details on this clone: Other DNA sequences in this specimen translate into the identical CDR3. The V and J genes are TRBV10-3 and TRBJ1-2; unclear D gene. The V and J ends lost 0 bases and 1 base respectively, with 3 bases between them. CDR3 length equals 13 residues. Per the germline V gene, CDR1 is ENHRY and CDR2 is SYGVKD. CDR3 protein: CAISESLNYGYTF. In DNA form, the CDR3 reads TGTGCCATCAGTGAGTCTCTTAACTATGGCTACACCTTC.

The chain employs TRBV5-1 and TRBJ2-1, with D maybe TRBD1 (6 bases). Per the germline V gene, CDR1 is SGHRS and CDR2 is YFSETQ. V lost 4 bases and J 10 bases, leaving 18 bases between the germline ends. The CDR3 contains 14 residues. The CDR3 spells CASSQGPSLNEQFF. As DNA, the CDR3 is TGCGCCAGCAGCCAGGGGCCTAGCCTCAACGAGCAGTTCTTC.

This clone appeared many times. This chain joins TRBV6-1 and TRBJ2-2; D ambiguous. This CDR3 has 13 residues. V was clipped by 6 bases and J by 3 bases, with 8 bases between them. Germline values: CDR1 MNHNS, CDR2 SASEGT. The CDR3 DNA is TGTGCCAGCAGGGAGTTCGACACCGGGGAGCTGTTTTTT. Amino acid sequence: CASREFDTGELFF.

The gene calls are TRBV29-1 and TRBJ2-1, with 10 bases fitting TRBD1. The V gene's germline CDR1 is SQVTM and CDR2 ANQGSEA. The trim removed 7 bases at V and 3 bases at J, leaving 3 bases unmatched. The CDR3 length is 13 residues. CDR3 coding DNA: TGCAGCGCAGACAGGGGGCTCTACAATGAGCAGTTCTTC. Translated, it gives CSADRGLYNEQFF.

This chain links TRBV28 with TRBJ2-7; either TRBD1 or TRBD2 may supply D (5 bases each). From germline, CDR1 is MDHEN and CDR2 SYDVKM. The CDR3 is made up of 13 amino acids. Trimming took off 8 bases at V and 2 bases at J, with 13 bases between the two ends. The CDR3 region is CASLGALTYEQYF. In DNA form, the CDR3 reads TGTGCCAGCCTCGGGGCGTTAACCTACGAGCAGTACTTC.

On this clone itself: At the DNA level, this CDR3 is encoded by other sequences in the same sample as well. The chain's CDR3 is CASSFSGTNYEQYF. The CDR3 DNA reads TGCGCCAGCAGCTTCTCCGGAACAAACTACGAGCAGTACTTC. The genes are TRBV5-1 and TRBJ2-7; no clear D gene. The CDR3 consists of 14 residues. V was cut by 2 bases and J by 3 bases, with 12 bases left in between. CDR1 and CDR2 (germline): SGHRS, YFSETQ. Drawing the rest from reference TRBV5-1 and TRBJ2-7, the complete variable domain is KAGVTQTPRYLIKTRGQQVTLSCSPISGHRSVSWYQQTPGQGLQFLFEYFSETQRNKGNFPGRFSGRQFSNSRSEMNVSTLELGDSALYLCASSFSGTNYEQYFGPGTRLTVT.

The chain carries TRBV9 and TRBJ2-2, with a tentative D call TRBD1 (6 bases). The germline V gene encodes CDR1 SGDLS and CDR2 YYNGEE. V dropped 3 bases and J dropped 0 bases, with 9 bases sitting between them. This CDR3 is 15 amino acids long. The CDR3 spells CASSASGANTGELFF. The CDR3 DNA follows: TGTGCCAGCAGCGCCTCAGGGGCGAACACCGGGGAGCTGTTTTTT. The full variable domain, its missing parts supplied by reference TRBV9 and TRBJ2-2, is DSGVTQTPKHLITATGQRVTLRCSPRSGDLSVYWYQQSLDQGLQFLIQYYNGEERAKGNILERFSAQQFPDLHSELNLSSLELGDSALYFCASSASGANTGELFFGEGSRLTVL.

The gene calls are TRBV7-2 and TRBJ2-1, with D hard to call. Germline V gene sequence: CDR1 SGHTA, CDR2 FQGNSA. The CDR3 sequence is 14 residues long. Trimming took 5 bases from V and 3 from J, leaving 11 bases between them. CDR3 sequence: CASSTNNIYNEQFF. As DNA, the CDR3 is TGTGCCAGCAGCACCAACAATATCTACAATGAGCAGTTCTTC.

CDR3 in DNA: TGCGCCAGCAGCTTGGGTGGGACTAGTCGCACCGGGGAGCTGTTTTTT. This sequence encodes CASSLGGTSRTGELFF. The chain carries TRBV5-1 and TRBJ2-2, with 8 bases identical to TRBD2. V shed 0 bases and J 4 bases; nucleotides not matched to a gene: 5. CDR3 length: 16 amino acids. From germline, CDR1 is SGHRS and CDR2 YFSETQ.

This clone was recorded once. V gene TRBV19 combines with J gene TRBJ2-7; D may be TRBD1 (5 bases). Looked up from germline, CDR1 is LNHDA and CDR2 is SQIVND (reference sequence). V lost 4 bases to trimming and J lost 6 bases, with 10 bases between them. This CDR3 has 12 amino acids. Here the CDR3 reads CASSTPGSEQYF. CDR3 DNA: TGTGCCAGTAGTACCCCAGGGTCCGAGCAGTACTTC.

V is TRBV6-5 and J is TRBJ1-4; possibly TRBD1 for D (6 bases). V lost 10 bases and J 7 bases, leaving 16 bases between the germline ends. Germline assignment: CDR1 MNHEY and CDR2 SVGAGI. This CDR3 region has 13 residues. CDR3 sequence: CATARGATEKLFF. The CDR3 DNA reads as TGTGCCACCGCGAGGGGGGCGACTGAAAAACTGTTTTTT.